This note documents a single T cell receptor (beta chain) sequence. Antigen unknown. The protocol was immunoSEQ multiplex PCR, while the TCRdb copy is restricted to in-frame clones and leaves out a portion. The data contain tens of thousands of clones, about 85% of them singletons. This specimen belongs to a study of OX40 agonist ivuxolimab in advanced cancers. Study in general: A diagnosis of hepatocellular carcinoma, melanoma, renal cell or head and neck cancer was present in dose-escalation patients. Those enrolled were roughly 85% male, with a mean age of around 55 years and ages from about 20 to 90. Study conclusions and caveats: At 0.1 to 3.0 mg/kg and by week 6, CD4+ and CD8+ T cells in the blood had expanded clonally.

The sequencing used CD4+ or CD8+ T cells sorted from blood, collected in a trial of the OX40 agonist ivuxolimab. This TCR derives from an adult with an advanced solid tumor such as melanoma, head and neck, liver or kidney cancer.

CDR3 DNA sequence: TGTGCCAGCAGCCAAGAAGGACAGGACGCCTACGAGCAGTACTTC. Residues: CASSQEGQDAYEQYF. The gene calls are TRBV4-2 and TRBJ2-7, with 7 positions matching TRBD1. Per germline, CDR1 LGHNA and CDR2 YNFKEQ. This CDR3 is built from 15 residues. After removal of 0 bases from V and 2 bases from J, the junction contained 4 bases not matched to a gene.